These 5 T cell receptor beta chains originate from one sample sequenced in a study of blood T cells in healthy people across ages. A second about 7 to 11 cycle PCR used barcoded and J-beta primers. A single record per CDR3 protein comes from TCRdb applying MiXCR to the 5' RACE reads. Of about 620,000 distinct CDR3 sequences in the sample, roughly 20% were seen once. The specimen sequenced was blood. Receptor source: a man aged 65-85 years in good health.

This clonotype has only a few counts. One end of the junction fails to match germline, which may point to a read error. This chain joins TRBV20-1 and TRBJ1-1; D possibly corresponds to TRBD1 (5 bases). CDR3 size: 15 residues. In germline, CDR1 is DFQATT, CDR2 SNEGSKA (reference sequence). Written as DNA, the CDR3 is TGCAGTGCTAGATCGGCAGGGCTTGTGAACGCTGAAGCTTTCTTT. Its translation is CSARSAGLVNAEAFF.

This clonotype was found a few times. The chain is built from TRBV27 and TRBJ1-3; D call uncertain. V lost 4 bases, J lost 0 bases, and 7 bases lay in between. This CDR3 region has 14 residues. CDR1 and CDR2 from the germline V gene are MNHEY and SMNVEV (reference sequence). The CDR3 spells CASSSWGSGNTIYF. For the CDR3, the DNA is TGTGCCAGCAGTTCTTGGGGCTCTGGAAACACCATATATTTT.

This chain uses TRBV7-3 with TRBJ2-2, with 7 bases identical to TRBD1. The CDR3 loop spans 16 amino acids. The trim removed 1 base at V and 4 bases at J, leaving 6 bases unmatched. Germline V lookup: CDR1 SGHTA, CDR2 FQGTGA. Here the CDR3 DNA reads TGTGCCAGCAGCTTAATAGGGGGCGGAAGCACCGGGGAGCTGTTTTTT. Encoded protein: CASSLIGGGSTGELFF. Full variable domain (rest looked up from reference TRBV7-3 and TRBJ2-2): GAGVSQTPSNKVTEKGKYVELRCDPISGHTALYWYRQSLGQGPEFLIYFQGTGAADDSGLPNDRFFAVRPEGSVSTLKIQRTERGDSAVYLCASSLIGGGSTGELFFGEGSRLTVL.

The chain is built from TRBV4-2 and TRBJ2-1; weak D call: TRBD2 (5 bases). Germline-derived CDR1 and CDR2 are LGHNA and YNFKEQ. Between the trimmed V and J ends, which lost 4 bases and 2 bases, there was a span of 12 bases. This CDR3 spans 15 amino acids. The CDR3 loop reads CASSRQRNTYNEQFF. The CDR3, as DNA: TGTGCCAGCAGCCGCCAGCGGAACACCTACAATGAGCAGTTCTTC.

The chain has TRBV6-5 and TRBJ2-7; TRBD2 matches 7 bases. V shed 7 bases, J shed 0 bases, and the junction held 6 bases outside the gene matches. The CDR3 totals 14 residues. Germline V gene lookup returns CDR1 MNHEY and CDR2 SVGAGI. The CDR3: CASTSGTSSYEQYF. The CDR3 nucleotides read TGTGCCAGCACCAGCGGGACGAGCTCCTACGAGCAGTACTTC.